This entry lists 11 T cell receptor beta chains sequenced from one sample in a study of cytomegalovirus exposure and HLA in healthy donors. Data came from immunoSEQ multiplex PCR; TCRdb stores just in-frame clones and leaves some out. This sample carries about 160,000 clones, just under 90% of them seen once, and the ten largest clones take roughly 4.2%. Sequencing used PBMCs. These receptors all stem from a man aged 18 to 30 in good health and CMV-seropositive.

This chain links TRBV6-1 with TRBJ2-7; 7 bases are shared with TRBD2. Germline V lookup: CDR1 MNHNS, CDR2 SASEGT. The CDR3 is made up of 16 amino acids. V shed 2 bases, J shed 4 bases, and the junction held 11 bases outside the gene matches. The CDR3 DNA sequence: TGTGCCAGCAGTGAACCGGGAGGCCGCAGGAAATACGAGCAGTACTTC. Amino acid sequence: CASSEPGGRRKYEQYF.

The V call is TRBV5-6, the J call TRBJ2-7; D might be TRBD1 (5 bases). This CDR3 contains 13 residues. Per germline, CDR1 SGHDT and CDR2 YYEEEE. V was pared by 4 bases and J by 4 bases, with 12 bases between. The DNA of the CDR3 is TGTGCCAGCAGCCCAGGACAACGATACGAGCAGTACTTC. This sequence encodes CASSPGQRYEQYF.

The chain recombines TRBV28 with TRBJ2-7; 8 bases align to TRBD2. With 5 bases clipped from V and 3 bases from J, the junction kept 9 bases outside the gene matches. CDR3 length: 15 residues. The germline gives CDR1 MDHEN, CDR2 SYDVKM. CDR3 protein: CASSVFSGTLYEQYF. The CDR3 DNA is TGTGCCAGCAGTGTCTTTAGCGGGACTCTCTACGAGCAGTACTTC.

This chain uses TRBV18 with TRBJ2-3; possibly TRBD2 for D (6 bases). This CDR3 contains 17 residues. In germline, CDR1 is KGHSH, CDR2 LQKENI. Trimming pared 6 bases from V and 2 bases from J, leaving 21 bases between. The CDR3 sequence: CASSRVADPNPTDTQYF. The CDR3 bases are TGTGCCAGCTCGCGTGTAGCGGACCCGAATCCCACAGATACGCAGTATTTT.

The CDR3 DNA is TGTGCCAGCAGCTCACAGGTATCCTACGAGCAGTACTTC. Translating it yields CASSSQVSYEQYF. The J gene is TRBJ2-7, the V gene TRBV7-9, with D perhaps TRBD1 (5 bases). The CDR3 is 13 amino acids. The V gene's germline CDR1 is SEHNR and CDR2 FQNEAQ (reference sequence). Trimming pared 4 bases from V and 1 base from J, leaving 8 bases between. The variable domain in full, with the rest retrieved from reference TRBV7-9 and TRBJ2-7, is DTGVSQNPRHKITKRGQNVTFRCDPISEHNRLYWYRQTLGQGPEFLTYFQNEAQLEKSRLLSDRFSAERPKGSFSTLEIQRTEQGDSAMYLCASSSQVSYEQYFGPGTRLTVT.

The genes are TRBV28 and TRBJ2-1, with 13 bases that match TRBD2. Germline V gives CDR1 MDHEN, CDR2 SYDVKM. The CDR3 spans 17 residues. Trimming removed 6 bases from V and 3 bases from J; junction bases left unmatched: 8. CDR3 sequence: CASSAALAGGVYNEQFF. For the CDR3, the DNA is TGTGCCAGCAGCGCGGCACTAGCGGGAGGGGTCTACAATGAGCAGTTCTTC.

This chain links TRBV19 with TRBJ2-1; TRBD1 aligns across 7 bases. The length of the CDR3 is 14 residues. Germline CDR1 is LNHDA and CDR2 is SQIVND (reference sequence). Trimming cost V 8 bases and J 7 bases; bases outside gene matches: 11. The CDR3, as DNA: TGTGCCAGTCAGCGACAGGGCGCTTTAAATGAGCAGTTCTTC. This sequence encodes CASQRQGALNEQFF.

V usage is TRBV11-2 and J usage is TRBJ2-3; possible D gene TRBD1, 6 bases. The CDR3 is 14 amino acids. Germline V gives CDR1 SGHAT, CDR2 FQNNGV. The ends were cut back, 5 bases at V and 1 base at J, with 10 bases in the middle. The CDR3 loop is CASSVTGRTDTQYF. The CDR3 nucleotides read TGTGCCAGCAGCGTAACAGGGCGCACAGATACGCAGTATTTT. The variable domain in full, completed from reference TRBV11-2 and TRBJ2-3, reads EAGVAQSPRYKIIEKRQSVAFWCNPISGHATLYWYQQILGQGPKLLIQFQNNGVVDDSQLPKDRFSAERLKGVDSTLKIQPAKLEDSAVYLCASSVTGRTDTQYFGPGTRLTVL.

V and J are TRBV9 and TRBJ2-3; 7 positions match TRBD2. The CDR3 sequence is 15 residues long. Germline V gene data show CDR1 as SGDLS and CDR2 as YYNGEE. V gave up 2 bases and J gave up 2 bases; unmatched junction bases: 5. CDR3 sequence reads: CASSVASGNTDTQYF. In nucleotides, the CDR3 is TGTGCCAGCAGCGTGGCTAGCGGCAACACAGATACGCAGTATTTT.

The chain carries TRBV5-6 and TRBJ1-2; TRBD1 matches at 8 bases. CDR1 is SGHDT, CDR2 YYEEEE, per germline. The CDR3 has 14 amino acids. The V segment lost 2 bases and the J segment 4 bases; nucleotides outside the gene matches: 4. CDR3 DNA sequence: TGTGCCAGCAGCTTCCGGGACAGGCTCTATGGCTACACCTTC. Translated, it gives CASSFRDRLYGYTF.

CDR3 sequence (DNA): TGTGCCAGCAGCCCAATCGGACACTCCTACAATGAGCAGTTCTTC. It encodes CASSPIGHSYNEQFF. The chain uses TRBV21-1 and TRBJ2-1; TRBD1 reflects the table's D call only, with no check against the DNA. TRBV21-1 is labeled a pseudogene. This CDR3 is 15 amino acids long.